The 31 T cell receptor beta chains listed next were all sequenced from one sample in a study of cytomegalovirus exposure and HLA in healthy donors. Researchers ran the PCR with 60 Vbeta and 13 Jbeta primers. Sequencing used immunoSEQ multiplex PCR; TCRdb keeps in-frame clones, though not all of them. The data hold fewer than 75,000 clones, with 75% observed a single time. Material: PBMCs. These receptors were taken from a man in his 70s in good health and CMV-seronegative.

The chain has TRBV2 and TRBJ1-6; the match to TRBD1 covers 10 bases. The CDR3 spans 14 residues. J gave up 7 bases and V 10 bases, and 7 bases lay outside the gene matches. The germline CDR1 and CDR2 sequences are SNHLY and FYNNEI. DNA for the CDR3: TGTGCCACCGAATCGGGACAGGGGAATTCACCCCTCCACTTT. Protein: CATESGQGNSPLHF.

The rearrangement links TRBV5-1 to TRBJ2-2, with 7 nucleotides matching TRBD2. CDR1 is SGHRS and CDR2 is YFSETQ in the germline V gene. The V segment lost 2 bases and the J segment 0 bases; nucleotides outside the gene matches: 4. The CDR3 contains 16 residues. The CDR3 nucleotides read TGCGCCAGCAGCTTCCGGGGGGACGCGAACACCGGGGAGCTGTTTTTT. This codes for CASSFRGDANTGELFF.

The V gene is TRBV9, the J gene TRBJ1-3; no reliable D call. V lost 0 bases, J lost 0 bases, and 10 bases lay in between. The germline gives CDR1 SGDLS, CDR2 YYNGEE. The CDR3 sequence is 16 residues long. The CDR3, as DNA: TGTGCCAGCAGCGTAGCATCCAGCGACTCTGGAAACACCATATATTTT. Protein: CASSVASSDSGNTIYF.

The V gene is TRBV5-4, the J gene TRBJ2-1; 10 nucleotides agree with TRBD2. The CDR3 length is 16 residues. The ends lost 4 bases at V and 3 bases at J; junction bases unmatched: 7. Germline CDR1 and CDR2: SGHNT and YYREEE (reference sequence). The CDR3 bases are TGTGCCAGCAGCCTTAGCGGGGGGAGTTTCTACAATGAGCAGTTCTTC. It specifies CASSLSGGSFYNEQFF.

This clone is a singleton in its sample. The rearrangement joins TRBV6-6 to TRBJ2-3, with a possible D match to TRBD2 (6 bases). The CDR3 has 14 amino acids. Germline-derived CDR1 and CDR2 are MNHNY and SVGAGI (reference sequence). Trimming pared 6 bases from V and 0 bases from J, leaving 10 bases between. CDR3 residues: CASSSGLSTDTQYF. The CDR3 DNA reads as TGTGCCAGCAGCTCGGGACTCAGCACAGATACGCAGTATTTT.

The V call is TRBV19, the J call TRBJ1-5, with a tentative D call TRBD1 (6 bases). Trimming removed 4 bases at V and 0 bases at J, with 16 bases between. This CDR3 contains 17 residues. Germline loops: CDR1 LNHDA, CDR2 SQIVND (reference sequence). The CDR3 loop is CASSNIARGYSNQPQHF. In DNA, the CDR3 is TGTGCCAGTAGTAATATCGCCAGGGGTTATAGCAATCAGCCCCAGCATTTT.

The chain couples TRBV30 to TRBJ2-3, with D possibly matching TRBD1 (5 bases). This CDR3 contains 14 residues. The V end was cut by 5 bases, the J end by 4 bases, with 16 bases between. Germline lookup yields CDR1 GTSNPN and CDR2 SVGIG (reference sequence). The CDR3 coding sequence is TGTGCCTGGGGGGCCGTTGGGGTCGCAGATACGCAGTATTTT. Protein sequence: CAWGAVGVADTQYF.

This clone was picked up one time. This chain joins TRBV4-1 and TRBJ2-7; 13 positions match TRBD2. The germline CDR1 and CDR2 sequences are MGHRA and YSYEKL. Trimming took 1 base from V and 9 from J; bases not matched to a gene: 18. The CDR3 consists of 19 residues. The chain's CDR3 is CASSQVGRTSGRKRGGQYF. CDR3 nucleotides: TGCGCCAGCAGCCAAGTAGGAAGGACTAGCGGGAGAAAGAGAGGGGGGCAGTACTTC.

J is TRBJ1-6 and V is TRBV30; no definite D call. This CDR3 has 13 residues. Germline-derived CDR1 and CDR2 are GTSNPN and SVGIG (reference sequence). V was cut by 1 base and J by 7 bases, with 8 bases left in between. The DNA for the CDR3 is TGTGCCTGGAGTGGGTCAGAAAATTCACCCCTCCACTTT. Translated, it gives CAWSGSENSPLHF.

Worth noting for this clone: At one of its ends the junction is not consistent with the germline gene, which may arise from a read error. This chain connects TRBV7-6 to TRBJ2-7; 10 bases fit TRBD2. CDR1 SGHVS and CDR2 FNYEAQ come from the germline V gene. The CDR3 loop spans 14 amino acids. The CDR3 DNA reads TGTGCCAGCAGCTTAGAAGCGGGAGGGCCCGCTCCCTTCTTC. Its protein is CASSLEAGGPAPFF. Full variable domain (remainder filled in from reference TRBV7-6 and TRBJ2-7): GAGVSQSPRYKVTKRGQDVALRCDPISGHVSLYWYRQALGQGPEFLTYFNYEAQQDKSGLPNDRFSAERPEGSISTLTIQRTEQRDSAMYRCASSLEAGGPAPFFGPGTRLTVT.

V is TRBV2 and J is TRBJ2-3, with 9 bases that match TRBD1. CDR1 SNHLY and CDR2 FYNNEI come from the germline V gene. V lost 5 bases, J lost 3 bases, and 12 bases stayed unmatched. The CDR3 is made up of 17 amino acids. Here the CDR3 reads CASSLSTGGFDTDTQYF. The CDR3 nucleotides are TGTGCCAGCAGTCTATCGACAGGGGGTTTCGATACAGATACGCAGTATTTT.

This sequence joins TRBV5-1 and TRBJ2-3, with 7 bases aligning to TRBD2. The CDR3 length is 16 residues. V lost 0 bases and J lost 0; bases outside the gene matches: 4. CDR1 SGHRS and CDR2 YFSETQ come from the germline V gene. The CDR3 DNA reads as TGCGCCAGCAGCTTGGCGGGCGGGGGAAGCACAGATACGCAGTATTTT. Protein product: CASSLAGGGSTDTQYF.

About this clone: At one end the junction does not follow the germline gene, possibly because of a read error. CDR3 DNA sequence: TGTGCTAGTGGTCCGAACCGACAGGGCCCTAAGGAAAAACTGTTTTTT. This sequence encodes CASGPNRQGPKEKLFF. The rearrangement links TRBV12-5 to TRBJ1-4, with TRBD1 matching over 7 bases. Germline CDR1 reads LGHNT; CDR2 reads FRNRAP. This CDR3 region has 16 residues.

The rearrangement uses TRBV11-2 and TRBJ2-1, with D maybe TRBD2 (5 bases). The V end lost 1 base, the J end lost 7 bases, and 8 bases lay between the germline ends. The V gene's germline CDR1 is SGHAT and CDR2 FQNNGV. The CDR3 extends over 13 amino acids. CDR3 coding DNA: TGTGCCAGCAGCTTAGGGCTAGCAAATGAGCAGTTCTTC. Translated, it gives CASSLGLANEQFF. Filled out from reference TRBV11-2 and TRBJ2-1, the complete variable domain reads EAGVAQSPRYKIIEKRQSVAFWCNPISGHATLYWYQQILGQGPKLLIQFQNNGVVDDSQLPKDRFSAERLKGVDSTLKIQPAKLEDSAVYLCASSLGLANEQFFGPGTRLTVL.

The chain employs TRBV6-1 and TRBJ2-5; a weak D match, TRBD1 (5 bases). Trimming stripped 6 bases from V and 6 bases from J, with 14 bases between. The CDR3 totals 13 residues. Per the germline V gene, CDR1 is MNHNS and CDR2 is SASEGT. CDR3 sequence: CASRDQGRQTQYF. The DNA of the CDR3 is TGTGCCAGCAGGGATCAGGGTCGGCAGACCCAGTACTTC.

The chain links TRBV6-4 to TRBJ2-1, with D tentatively TRBD1 (6 bases). Looked up from germline, CDR1 is MRHNA and CDR2 is SNTAGT. Trimming removed 4 bases from V and 5 bases from J, with 21 bases in between. There are 17 residues in the CDR3. The CDR3 DNA reads TGTGCCAGCAGTGTAAGGGGGACCAGTCTAAGGGACAATGAGCAGTTCTTC. This codes for CASSVRGTSLRDNEQFF.

V and J are TRBV10-3 and TRBJ2-3; TRBD1 matches at 9 bases. V shed 0 bases, J shed 5 bases, and the junction held 12 bases outside the gene matches. The V gene's germline CDR1 is ENHRY and CDR2 SYGVKD. The CDR3 length is 18 residues. The DNA for the CDR3 is TGTGCCATCAGTGAGTCGGCCCTCCCGGGACAGGGAGAAGATACGCAGTATTTT. Translating it yields CAISESALPGQGEDTQYF.

This chain joins TRBV7-2 and TRBJ2-5; tentative D call: TRBD2 (5 bases). This CDR3 is 13 amino acids long. V was trimmed by 5 bases and J by 5 bases, leaving 12 bases between them. Germline-derived CDR1 and CDR2 are SGHTA and FQGNSA. The CDR3 protein is CASSVWGEETQYF. CDR3 bases: TGTGCCAGCAGCGTCTGGGGAGAGGAGACCCAGTACTTC.

This clone was picked up a small number of times. The junction does not match germline at one end; this may be a read error. J is TRBJ2-5 and V is TRBV7-7; the D is unclear. Germline V gene sequence: CDR1 SSHAT, CDR2 FNYEAQ (reference sequence). The CDR3 is 13 amino acids. The CDR3 DNA sequence: TGTGCTAGCAGCTTAGGTGTTTCGGAGACCCAGTACTTC. This encodes CASSLGVSETQYF.

The CDR3 sequence is CASSIPRDRRTQPQHF. For the CDR3, the DNA is TGTGCCAGTAGTATCCCTCGGGACAGGCGAACTCAGCCCCAGCATTTT. The chain combines TRBV19 with TRBJ1-5; 8 bases fit TRBD1. Trimming at V came to 3 bases and at J to 6 bases, leaving 10 bases not matched to a gene. The CDR3 spans 16 residues. The germline gives CDR1 LNHDA, CDR2 SQIVND (reference sequence).

The chain joins TRBV28 to TRBJ2-5; 8 bases match TRBD1. The J call may be wrong; the DNA end is better matched by TRBJ2-7. This CDR3 contains 14 residues. CDR1 and CDR2 (germline): MDHEN, SYDVKM. The CDR3 coding sequence is TGTGCCAGCAGTAGGACAGGGAGGTCCTACGAGCAGTACTTC. The encoded protein is CASSRTGRSYEQYF.

This clone has just a few counts. The chain combines TRBV15 with TRBJ2-1; the D gene is possibly TRBD1 (6 bases). Germline lookup yields CDR1 LNHNV and CDR2 YYDKDF (reference sequence). The CDR3 length is 13 residues. V lost 10 bases, J lost 9 bases, and 19 bases lay in between. CDR3 amino acids: CASTGQGSAEQFF. The CDR3 DNA follows: TGTGCCAGTACGGGTCAGGGGTCGGCTGAGCAGTTCTTC.

V is TRBV7-6 and J is TRBJ2-1; 13 nucleotides agree with TRBD2. The junction had 4 bases not matched to a gene; V was cut back by 1 base and J by 4 bases. The length of the CDR3 is 17 residues. CDR1 is SGHVS and CDR2 is FNYEAQ in the germline V gene. DNA for the CDR3: TGTGCCAGCAGCTTAGGGACTAGCGGGAGTAGTTACAATGAGCAGTTCTTC. Its translation: CASSLGTSGSSYNEQFF.

V usage is TRBV7-2 and J usage is TRBJ2-1; D is perhaps TRBD1 (6 bases). The germline gives CDR1 SGHTA, CDR2 FQGNSA. The CDR3 has 15 residues. V gave up 1 base and J gave up 3 bases, with 10 bases separating them. CDR3 sequence reads: CASSLGDTNYNEQFF. As DNA, the CDR3 is TGTGCCAGCAGCTTAGGGGACACCAACTACAATGAGCAGTTCTTC.

The V call is TRBV4-1, the J call TRBJ2-1; 9 bases fit TRBD1. The CDR3 totals 15 residues. Germline CDR1 is MGHRA and CDR2 is YSYEKL. Unmatched junction bases numbered 3, after V lost 5 bases and J lost 1 base. The CDR3 coding sequence is TGCGCCAGCAGCGCGACAGGGGGTTCCTACAATGAGCAGTTCTTC. Translating gives CASSATGGSYNEQFF.

This chain uses TRBV4-1 with TRBJ2-5; 12 bases are shared with TRBD2. Germline CDR1 is MGHRA and CDR2 is YSYEKL. J was trimmed by 5 bases and V by 2 bases; bases with no gene match: 0. This CDR3 contains 14 residues. The DNA for the CDR3 is TGCGCCAGCAGCCAACTAGCGGGGGGGGAGACCCAGTACTTC. Encoded protein: CASSQLAGGETQYF.

This clone was observed a handful of times. This chain uses TRBV7-9 with TRBJ1-5, with a tentative D call TRBD1 (6 bases). The CDR3 is 15 amino acids. Germline V gene data show CDR1 as SEHNR and CDR2 as FQNEAQ (reference sequence). The V and J ends lost 6 bases and 3 bases respectively, with 15 bases between them. The CDR3 DNA sequence: TGTGCCAGCAGTCAACTTGCAGGGGACAATCAGCCCCAGCATTTT. Protein sequence: CASSQLAGDNQPQHF.

About this clone: An end of the junction differs from the germline gene, which may be a read error. The same CDR3 is also encoded by other DNA sequences in this sample. The chain is built from TRBV7-8 and TRBJ2-2; possible D gene TRBD2, 6 bases. Germline V CDR1 and CDR2: SGHVS, FQNEAQ. CDR3 size: 16 residues. The CDR3 DNA reads as TGTGCCAGCAGCTTAACTGGGGGGTCTAACACCGGAGAGCTGTTTTTT. This encodes CASSLTGGSNTGELFF.

The genes are TRBV2 and TRBJ1-1; the D is unclear. Trimming left V 7 bases short and J 4 bases short, with 16 bases between. The CDR3 sequence is 14 residues long. Germline V lookup: CDR1 SNHLY, CDR2 FYNNEI. CDR3 protein: CASKITQSSTEAFF. In nucleotides, the CDR3 is TGTGCCAGCAAAATCACCCAAAGTAGCACTGAAGCTTTCTTT.

The chain joins TRBV27 to TRBJ1-2; perhaps TRBD1 as D (6 bases). V dropped 7 bases and J dropped 7 bases, with 25 bases sitting between them. Germline V CDR1 and CDR2: MNHEY, SMNVEV (reference sequence). The CDR3 is made up of 16 amino acids. This CDR3 reads CASKLGTGMGGGGYTF. The CDR3 DNA reads as TGTGCCAGCAAATTGGGAACAGGGATGGGCGGCGGTGGCTACACCTTC.

The chain combines TRBV7-2 with TRBJ2-5; D perhaps matches TRBD1 (5 bases). Germline CDR1 is SGHTA and CDR2 is FQGNSA. The CDR3 totals 15 residues. The V gene lost 5 bases and the J gene lost 1 base, with 14 bases spanning the gap. As DNA, the CDR3 is TGTGCCAGCAGCCGCACTGGACAACGCCAAGAGACCCAGTACTTC. It codes for CASSRTGQRQETQYF.